This TCR beta chain comes out of a study of blood T cell dynamics during melanoma immunotherapy. A fixed DNA input of 350 ng was used per bulk PBMC sample. Method: immunoSEQ multiplex PCR; TCRdb's copy keeps in-frame clones and lacks some. The sample carries 25,000 to 30,000 clones, approximately 88% recorded once. The CDR3 loop spans 16 amino acids. Germline lookup yields CDR1 LNHDA and CDR2 SQIVND (reference sequence). The ends lost 5 bases at V and 8 bases at J; junction bases unmatched: 11. Described time point: week 3, after first cycle of checkpoint inhibitor. The material sequenced was blood, taken from a patient treated with checkpoint blockade. The sequence was collected from a human donor with melanoma. This sequence joins TRBV19 and TRBJ1-4, with 10 bases matching TRBD1. CDR3 DNA sequence: TGTGCCAGTAGTCGTACGACAGGGGGCTTTTCCGAAAAACTGTTTTTT. Translated, it gives CASSRTTGGFSEKLFF.